This record concerns one T cell receptor (beta chain) sequence. These data originate in a study of blood T cell repertoires in COVID-19. Whole-study context: The United States, Italy and Spain provided the acute and convalescent COVID-19 samples. The analysed material was cDNA or gDNA that came from T cells, B-cell-depleted T cells, or PBMCs.

Repertoires were generated with immunoSEQ multiplex PCR, while TCRdb's copy carries only in-frame clones and drops some. Altogether 110,000 or so clones are present, approximately 79% being singletons, with the ten largest covering about 2.5%. V was shortened by 7 bases and J by 2 bases, with 10 bases between the two germline ends. The CDR3 has 12 residues. Germline CDR1 and CDR2: SGHRS and YFSETQ. Sequenced material: peripheral blood. J is TRBJ2-7 and V is TRBV5-1; D gene unclear. This clonotype was sampled from a man in his fifties or sixties with acute or convalescent COVID-19. The CDR3, as DNA: TGCGCCAGCGGGCTAATTCCCTACGAGCAGTACTTC. Protein product: CASGLIPYEQYF.